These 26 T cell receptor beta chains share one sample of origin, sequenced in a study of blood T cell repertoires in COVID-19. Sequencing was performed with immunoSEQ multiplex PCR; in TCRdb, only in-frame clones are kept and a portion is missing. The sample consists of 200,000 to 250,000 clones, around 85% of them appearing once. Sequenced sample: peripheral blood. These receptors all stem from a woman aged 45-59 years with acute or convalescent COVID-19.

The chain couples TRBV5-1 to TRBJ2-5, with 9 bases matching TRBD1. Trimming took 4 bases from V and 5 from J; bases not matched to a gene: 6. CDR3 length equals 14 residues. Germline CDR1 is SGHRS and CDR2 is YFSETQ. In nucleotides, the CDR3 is TGCGCCAGCAGCGGGGGGACAGGGAGGGAGACCCAGTACTTC. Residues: CASSGGTGRETQYF.

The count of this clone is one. The CDR3 region has the DNA TGCGCCAGCAGCCATGACAGGGGAACCGGGGAGCTGTTTTTT. It codes for CASSHDRGTGELFF. The rearrangement uses TRBV4-1 and TRBJ2-2; 8 bases align to TRBD1. From germline, CDR1 is MGHRA and CDR2 YSYEKL. J was trimmed by 5 bases and V by 3 bases; bases with no gene match: 2. The CDR3 is 14 residues long.

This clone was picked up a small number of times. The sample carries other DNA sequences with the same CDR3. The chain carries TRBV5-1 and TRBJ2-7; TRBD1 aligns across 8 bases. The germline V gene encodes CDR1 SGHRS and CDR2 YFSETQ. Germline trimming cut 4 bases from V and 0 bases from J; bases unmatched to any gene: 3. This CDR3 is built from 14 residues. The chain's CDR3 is CASSPGQVSYEQYF. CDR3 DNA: TGCGCCAGCAGCCCGGGACAGGTCTCCTACGAGCAGTACTTC.

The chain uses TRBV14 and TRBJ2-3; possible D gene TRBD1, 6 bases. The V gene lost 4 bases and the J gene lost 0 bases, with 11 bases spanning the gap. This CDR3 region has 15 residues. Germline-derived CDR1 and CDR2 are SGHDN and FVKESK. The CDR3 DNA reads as TGTGCCAGCAGCCTACAGGGTGCTAGCACAGATACGCAGTATTTT. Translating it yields CASSLQGASTDTQYF.

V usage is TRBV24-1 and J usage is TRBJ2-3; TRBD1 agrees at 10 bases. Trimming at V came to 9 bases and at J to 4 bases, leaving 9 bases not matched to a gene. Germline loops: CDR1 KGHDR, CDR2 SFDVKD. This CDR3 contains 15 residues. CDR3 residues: CATAPTGTGADTQYF. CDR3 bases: TGTGCCACCGCACCGACGGGGACAGGGGCAGATACGCAGTATTTT.

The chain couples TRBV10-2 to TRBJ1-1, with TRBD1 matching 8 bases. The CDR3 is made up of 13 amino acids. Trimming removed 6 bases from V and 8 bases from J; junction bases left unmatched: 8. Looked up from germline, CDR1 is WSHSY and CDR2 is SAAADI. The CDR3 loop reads CASSADRAGEAFF. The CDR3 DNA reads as TGCGCCAGCAGCGCGGACAGGGCGGGAGAAGCTTTCTTT.

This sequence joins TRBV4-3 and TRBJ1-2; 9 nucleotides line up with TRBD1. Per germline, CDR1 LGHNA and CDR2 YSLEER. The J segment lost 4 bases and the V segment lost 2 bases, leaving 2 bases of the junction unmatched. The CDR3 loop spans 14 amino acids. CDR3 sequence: CASSQRDRVYGYTF. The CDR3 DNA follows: TGCGCCAGCAGCCAAAGGGACAGGGTCTATGGCTACACCTTC.

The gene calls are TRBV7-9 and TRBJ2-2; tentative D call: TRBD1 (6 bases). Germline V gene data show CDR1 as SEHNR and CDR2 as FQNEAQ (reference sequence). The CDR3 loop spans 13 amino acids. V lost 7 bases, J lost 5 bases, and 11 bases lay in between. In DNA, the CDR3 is TGTGCCAGCACACAGGGTTTAACCGGGGAGCTGTTTTTT. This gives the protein CASTQGLTGELFF.

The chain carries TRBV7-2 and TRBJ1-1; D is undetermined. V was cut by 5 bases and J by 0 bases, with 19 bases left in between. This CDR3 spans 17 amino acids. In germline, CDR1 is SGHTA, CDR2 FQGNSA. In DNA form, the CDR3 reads TGTGCCAGCAGCCTCCAACCGCCAATTAACATGAACACTGAAGCTTTCTTT. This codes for CASSLQPPINMNTEAFF.

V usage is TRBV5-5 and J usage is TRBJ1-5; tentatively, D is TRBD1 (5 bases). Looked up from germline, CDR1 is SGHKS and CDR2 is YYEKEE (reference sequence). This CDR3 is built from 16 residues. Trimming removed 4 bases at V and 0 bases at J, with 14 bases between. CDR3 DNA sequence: TGTGCCAGCAGCCTGGGGGGAGGGAATAGCAATCAGCCCCAGCATTTT. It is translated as CASSLGGGNSNQPQHF.

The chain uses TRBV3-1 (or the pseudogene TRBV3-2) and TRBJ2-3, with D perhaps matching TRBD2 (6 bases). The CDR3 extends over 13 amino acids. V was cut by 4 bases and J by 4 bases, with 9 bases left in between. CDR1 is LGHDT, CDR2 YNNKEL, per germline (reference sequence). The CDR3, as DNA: TGTGCCAGCAGCCTTGGAGGGGCAGATACGCAGTATTTT. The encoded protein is CASSLGGADTQYF.

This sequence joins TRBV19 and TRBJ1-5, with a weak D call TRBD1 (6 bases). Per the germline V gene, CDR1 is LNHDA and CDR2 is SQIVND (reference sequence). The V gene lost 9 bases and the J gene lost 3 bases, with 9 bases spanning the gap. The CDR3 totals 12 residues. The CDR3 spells CASNRVNQPQHF. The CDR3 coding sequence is TGTGCCAGCAACAGGGTCAATCAGCCCCAGCATTTT.

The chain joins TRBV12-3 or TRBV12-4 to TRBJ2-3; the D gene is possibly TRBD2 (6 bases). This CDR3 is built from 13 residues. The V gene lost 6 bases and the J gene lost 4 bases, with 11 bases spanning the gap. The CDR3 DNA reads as TGTGCCAGCAGCCCAGGAGGGCCAGATACGCAGTATTTT. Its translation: CASSPGGPDTQYF.

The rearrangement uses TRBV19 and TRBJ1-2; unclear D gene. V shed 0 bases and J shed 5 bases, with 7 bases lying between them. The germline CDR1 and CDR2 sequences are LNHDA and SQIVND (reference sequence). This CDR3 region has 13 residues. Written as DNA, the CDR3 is TGTGCCAGTAGTATAGACGGGAGGTATGGCTACACCTTC. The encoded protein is CASSIDGRYGYTF.

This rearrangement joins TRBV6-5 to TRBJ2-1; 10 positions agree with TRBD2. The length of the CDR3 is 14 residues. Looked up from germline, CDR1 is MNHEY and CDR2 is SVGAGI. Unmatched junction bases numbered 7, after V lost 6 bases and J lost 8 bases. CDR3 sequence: CASRVPSGGDEQFF. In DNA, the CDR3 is TGTGCCAGCAGAGTCCCCAGCGGGGGGGATGAGCAGTTCTTC.

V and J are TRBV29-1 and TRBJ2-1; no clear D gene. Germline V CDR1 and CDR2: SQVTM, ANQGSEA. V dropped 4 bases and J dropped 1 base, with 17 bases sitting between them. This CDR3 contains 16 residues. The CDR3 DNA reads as TGCAGCGTTGTTAGAACTACACCAAAATCCTACAATGAGCAGTTCTTC. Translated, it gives CSVVRTTPKSYNEQFF.

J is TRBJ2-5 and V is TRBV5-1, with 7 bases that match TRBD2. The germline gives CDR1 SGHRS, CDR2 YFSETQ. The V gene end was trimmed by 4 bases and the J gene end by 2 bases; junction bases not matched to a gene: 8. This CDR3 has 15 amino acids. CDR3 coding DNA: TGCGCCAGCAGCGGAACGGGGGGTCTTCAAGAGACCCAGTACTTC. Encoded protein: CASSGTGGLQETQYF.

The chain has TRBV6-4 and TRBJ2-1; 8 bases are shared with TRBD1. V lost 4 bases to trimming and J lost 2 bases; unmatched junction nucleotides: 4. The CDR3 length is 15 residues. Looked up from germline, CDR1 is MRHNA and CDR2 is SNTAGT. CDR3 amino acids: CASSVDRVPYNEQFF. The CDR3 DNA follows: TGTGCCAGCAGTGTGGACAGGGTACCCTACAATGAGCAGTTCTTC.

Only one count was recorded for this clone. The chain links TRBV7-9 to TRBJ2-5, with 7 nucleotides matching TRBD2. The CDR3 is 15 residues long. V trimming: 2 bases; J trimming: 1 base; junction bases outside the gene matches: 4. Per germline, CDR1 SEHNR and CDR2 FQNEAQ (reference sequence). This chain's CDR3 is CASSLSGGGQETQYF. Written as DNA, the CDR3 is TGTGCCAGCAGCTTATCCGGCGGGGGCCAAGAGACCCAGTACTTC.

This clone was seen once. CDR3 region: CASSLTGGGTGANVLTF. CDR3 coding DNA: TGTGCCAGCAGCCTTACGGGAGGAGGAACGGGGGCCAACGTCCTGACTTTC. The chain links TRBV3-1 (or the pseudogene TRBV3-2) to TRBJ2-6; the match to TRBD2 covers 7 bases. Trimming took 4 bases from V and 4 from J; bases not matched to a gene: 10. This CDR3 contains 17 residues. CDR1 and CDR2 (germline): LGHDT, YNNKEL (reference sequence).

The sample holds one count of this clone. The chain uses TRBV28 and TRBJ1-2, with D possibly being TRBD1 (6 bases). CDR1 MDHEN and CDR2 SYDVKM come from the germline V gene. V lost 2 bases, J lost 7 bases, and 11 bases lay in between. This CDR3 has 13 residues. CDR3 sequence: CASSLGGASGYTF. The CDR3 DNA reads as TGTGCCAGCAGTTTAGGGGGGGCTAGTGGCTACACCTTC.

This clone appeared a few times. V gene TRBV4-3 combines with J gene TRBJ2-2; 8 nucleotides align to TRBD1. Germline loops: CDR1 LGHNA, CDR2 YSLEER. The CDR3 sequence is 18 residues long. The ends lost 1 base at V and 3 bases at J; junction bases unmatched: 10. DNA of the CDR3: TGCGCCAGCAGCCAAGGCGGTCCCAGGGGGCTGGACACCGGGGAGCTGTTTTTT. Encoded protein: CASSQGGPRGLDTGELFF.

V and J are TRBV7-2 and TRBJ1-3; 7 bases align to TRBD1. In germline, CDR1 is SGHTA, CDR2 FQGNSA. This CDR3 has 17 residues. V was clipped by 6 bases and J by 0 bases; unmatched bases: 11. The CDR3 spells CASRFLTGSFSGNTIYF. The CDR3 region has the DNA TGTGCCAGCAGATTCCTGACAGGGAGCTTCTCTGGAAACACCATATATTTT.

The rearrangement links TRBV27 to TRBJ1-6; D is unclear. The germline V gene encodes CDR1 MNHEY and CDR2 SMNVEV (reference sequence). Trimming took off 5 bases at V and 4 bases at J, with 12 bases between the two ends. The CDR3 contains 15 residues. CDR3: CASSPGRLYNSPLHF. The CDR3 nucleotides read TGTGCCAGCAGTCCCGGGAGGCTTTATAATTCACCCCTCCACTTT.

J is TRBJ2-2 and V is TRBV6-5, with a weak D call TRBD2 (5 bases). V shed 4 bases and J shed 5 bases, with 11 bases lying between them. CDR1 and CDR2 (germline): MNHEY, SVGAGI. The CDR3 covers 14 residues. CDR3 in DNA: TGTGCCAGCAGTTTGGACTCTTGGACCGGGGAGCTGTTTTTT. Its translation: CASSLDSWTGELFF.

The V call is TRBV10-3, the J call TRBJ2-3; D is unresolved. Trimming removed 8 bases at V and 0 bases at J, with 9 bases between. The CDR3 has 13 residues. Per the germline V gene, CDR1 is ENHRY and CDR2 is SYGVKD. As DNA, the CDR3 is TGTGCCATCTTGGCCTCTAGCACAGATACGCAGTATTTT. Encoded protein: CAILASSTDTQYF.